This entry lists 3 T cell receptor beta chains sequenced from one sample in a study of blood T cell repertoires in COVID-19. The table came from immunoSEQ multiplex PCR; TCRdb's copy has only in-frame clones and leaves some out. The table has approximately 450,000 clones, 80% to 90% seen once. The sample was PBMCs or T cells enriched from blood (not recorded which). Receptor source: a man aged 30 to 45 who had recovered from COVID-19.

This clone showed up just once. The chain has TRBV30 and TRBJ2-1; a weak D match, TRBD1 (5 bases). This CDR3 has 12 amino acids. V was pared by 5 bases and J by 3 bases, with 8 bases between. Per germline, CDR1 GTSNPN and CDR2 SVGIG (reference sequence). CDR3 protein: CAWGDSYNEQFF. CDR3 bases: TGTGCCTGGGGTGACAGCTACAATGAGCAGTTCTTC.

This clone was picked up one time. The chain links TRBV5-4 to TRBJ2-2; TRBD1 aligns across 9 bases. V was pared by 0 bases and J by 7 bases, with 4 bases of the junction left unmatched. Germline CDR1 SGHNT, CDR2 YYREEE (reference sequence). CDR3 length: 15 residues. The CDR3 loop reads CASSLGDRVDGELFF. The CDR3 region has the DNA TGTGCCAGCAGCTTGGGGGACAGGGTTGACGGGGAGCTGTTTTTT.

This clone occurred a few times. V is TRBV6-5 and J is TRBJ1-2, with 8 bases lining up with TRBD1. The CDR3 sequence is 14 residues long. Germline V lookup: CDR1 MNHEY, CDR2 SVGAGI. Trimming took 6 bases from V and 4 from J; bases not matched to a gene: 7. The CDR3 DNA is TGTGCCAGCAGCCCGGACAGGGATGGCTATGGCTACACCTTC. Translating it yields CASSPDRDGYGYTF.